These T cell receptor beta chains were read from a single sample in a study of CD8+CD57+ T cells in acquired aplastic anemia. TCRdb reanalysed the reads using MiXCR and keeps one entry per CDR3 protein. The sample yields 260,000 or so distinct CDR3 sequences, 65% to 90% seen once. The sequenced sample was sorted CD4+, CD8+, or CD8+CD57+ T cells (not recorded which) from PBMCs. All receptors come from a human donor with aplastic anemia. Each CDR3 is given with its conserved first and last residue. A D gene is named only where the DNA matches it firmly. Expanded clones get a size class; other rows say once, few or many, or leave the size out.

TRBD2	-	TRBV9	TRBJ2-3	CASSVLAGGGDTHTQYF	TGTGCCAGCAGTGTCCTAGCGGGGGGGGGAGATACGCATACGCAGTATTTT
-	-	TRBV2	TRBJ1-2	CASSHGSTETNYFYTF	TGTGCCAGCAGCCACGGGAGCACGGAAACTAACTATTTCTACACCTTC
TRBD2	many	TRBV27	TRBJ2-5	CASSPVAGGWETQYF	TGTGCCAGCAGCCCCGTAGCGGGGGGGTGGGAGACCCAGTACTTC
-	-	TRBV15	TRBJ2-7	CATSSTGEAYVEYF	TGTGCCACCAGCTCAACAGGAGAAGCCTACGTGGAGTACTTC
-	few	TRBV12-1	TRBJ2-1	CASSFLDREDNNEQFF	TGTGCCAGCAGCTTTTTAGATAGGGAAGACAACAATGAGCAGTTCTTC
-	-	TRBV7-6	TRBJ2-7	CASSLAHGTRDYQQYF	TGTGCCAGCAGCTTAGCCCACGGGACAAGAGACTACCAGCAGTACTTC
-	-	TRBV5-6	TRBJ2-1	CASSLGRYSKSDEQFF	TGTGCCAGCAGCTTGGGAAGGTATAGCAAGAGCGATGAGCAGTTCTTC
-	-	TRBV7-8	TRBJ1-4	CASSLAGGRGTQYLFF	TGTGCCAGCAGCTTAGCGGGCGGTCGCGGTACGCAGTATCTGTTTTTT
-	-	TRBV7-9	TRBJ1-2	CASSLRRDEGYGYTF	TGTGCCAGCAGCTTGCGTAGAGATGAGGGGTATGGCTACACCTTC
-	-	TRBV9	TRBJ2-5	CATSRGSDKQTQYF	TGTGCCACCAGCAGAGGCAGCGATAAGCAGACCCAGTACTTC
-	-	TRBV3-2	TRBJ2-7	CAISESPSGGSYEQYF	TGTGCCATCAGTGAGTCGCCTAGCGGGGGATCCTACGAGCAGTACTTC
-	once	TRBV20-1	TRBJ1-5	CSAKRGGGQPQHF	TGCAGTGCAAAACGCGGGGGGGGTCAGCCCCAGCATTTT
TRBD2	-	TRBV7-2	TRBJ2-7	CASSPLAEGLDTHF	TGTGCCAGCAGTCCACTAGCGGAGGGGCTGGATACGCACTTC
TRBD1	-	TRBV11-3	TRBJ2-1	CASSFERTGEQFF	TGTGCCAGCAGCTTTGAGCGGACAGGTGAGCAGTTCTTC
-	-	TRBV10-2	TRBJ2-7	CASSETAKYEQYF	TGCGCCAGCAGTGAAACGGCTAAGTACGAGCAGTACTTC
TRBD2	-	TRBV7-2	TRBJ2-3	CASSSRPRDGLAGAEMDTQYF	TGTGCCAGCAGCTCCCGCCCCCGGGATGGGCTAGCGGGAGCGGAGATGGATACGCAGTATTTT
TRBD2	-	TRBV11-3	TRBJ2-5	CASSREGGGETQYF	TGTGCCAGCAGCAGAGAGGGCGGGGGAGAGACCCAGTACTTC
-	-	TRBV7-9	TRBJ1-1	CASSSADTQYFASF	-
TRBD1	-	TRBV6-5	TRBJ1-6	CASKFTGGVGGSPLHF	TGTGCCAGCAAGTTCACAGGGGGAGTGGGTGGGTCACCCCTCCACTTT
-	-	TRBV7-3	TRBJ2-3	CASSLTKRRYYNDF	TGTGCCAGCAGCTTAACGAAGCGTCGGTACTACAATGATTTT
-	-	TRBV20-1	TRBJ1-1	CTTPRLTEEIF	TGCACAACTCCCCGCCTGACGGAGGAAATCTTT
-	-	TRBV7-9	TRBJ2-5	CATSRVPGQEFFGF	TGTGCCACCAGCAGAGTACCCGGGCAGGAGTTCTTTGGCTTC
-	-	TRBV2	TRBJ2-3	CASSLAAAATQYF	TGTGCCAGCAGCTTAGCGGCCGCAGCTACGCAGTATTTT
TRBD2	-	TRBV7-8	TRBJ2-3	CASSLAGGSDTTHF	TGTGCCAGCAGCTTAGCGGGCGGGAGCGATACGACGCATTTT
TRBD2	-	TRBV4-3	TRBJ2-3	CASSQDLQRGAPDTQYF	TGCGCCAGCAGCCAAGATCTCCAGCGGGGGGCACCAGATACGCAGTATTTT
TRBD1	-	TRBV5-6	TRBJ1-6	CASSFGRGDSSPLHF	TGTGCCAGCAGCTTCGGGAGGGGGGACAGTTCACCCCTCCACTTT
TRBD1	-	TRBV10-3	TRBJ2-3	CAIRTGTGGKTDTQYF	TGTGCCATCAGAACCGGGACAGGGGGCAAGACAGATACGCAGTATTTT
-	many	TRBV11-1	TRBJ1-5	CASSIADSQPQHF	TGTGCCAGCAGCATTGCCGACAGTCAGCCCCAGCATTTT
-	few	TRBV25-1	TRBJ2-7	CASSVQVYEQYF	TGTGCCAGCAGTGTCCAGGTCTACGAGCAGTACTTC
-	-	TRBV7-8	TRBJ2-3	CASGDGGTDNTYF	TGTGCCAGCGGGGACGGGGGCACAGATAATACGTATTTT
-	-	TRBV11-3	TRBJ2-3	CASSPSGLHDTQYF	TGTGCCAGCAGCCCTTCGGGCCTTCACGATACGCAGTATTTT
-	-	TRBV7-8	TRBJ1-2	CASSMSSSGGPFVYTF	TGTGCCAGCAGCATGTCTAGCTCCGGGGGGCCGTTTGTTTACACCTTC
TRBD2	-	TRBV7-9	TRBJ2-3	CASSQPMTSGTDYF	TGTGCCAGCAGCCAACCTATGACTAGCGGGACGGATTATTTT
TRBD2	-	TRBV2	TRBJ2-3	CASTGGISGGTDTQYF	TGTGCCAGCACCGGTGGGATTAGCGGGGGCACAGATACGCAGTATTTT
-	-	TRBV5-4	TRBJ2-3	CATGPYTGVVDTQYF	TGTGCCACGGGACCCTACACCGGAGTCGTAGATACGCAGTATTTT
-	-	TRBV20-1	TRBJ2-7	CSVEPSSPPYEQYF	TGCAGCGTTGAACCTTCTAGCCCCCCTTACGAGCAGTACTTC
TRBD2	many	TRBV6-2/TRBV6-3	TRBJ2-5	CASSYGASGRARETQYF	TGTGCCAGCAGTTACGGCGCTAGCGGGAGGGCCAGGGAGACCCAGTACTTC
-	-	TRBV24-1	TRBJ2-7	CATSYVAGNTGQYF	TGTGCCACCAGTTACGTGGCGGGTAACACCGGGCAGTACTTC
-	-	TRBV7-3	TRBJ2-2	CASSYRSLETPYILFF	TGTGCCAGCAGTTACAGGTCTCTGGAAACACCATATATTCTGTTTTTT
TRBD1	-	TRBV7-6	TRBJ2-1	CASSLGRDRGDSPHLF	TGTGCCAGCAGCTTAGGCCGGGACAGGGGTGATTCACCCCACCTCTTC
TRBD1	-	TRBV9	TRBJ2-5	CASGTGGAETQYF	TGTGCCAGCGGGACAGGGGGGGCGGAGACCCAGTACTTC
-	-	TRBV11-2	TRBJ2-1	CASSWRAGEQFF	TGTGCCAGCAGCTGGAGGGCGGGAGAGCAGTTCTTC
-	many	TRBV2	TRBJ1-1	CASGDGGTDTQYFFF	TGTGCCAGCGGGGACGGGGGCACAGATACGCAGTATTTTTTCTTT
-	-	TRBV27	TRBJ2-1	CASRGGGMGDQQFF	TGTGCCAGCAGAGGGGGGGGTATGGGGGATCAGCAGTTCTTC
-	-	TRBV11-3	TRBJ2-7	CASSLDVTEGHYEQYF	TGTGCCAGCAGCTTAGATGTGACAGAGGGACACTACGAGCAGTACTTC
-	-	TRBV9	TRBJ2-5	CASGDGGTDTHHYF	TGTGCCAGCGGGGACGGGGGCACAGATACGCACCATTACTTC
-	-	TRBV11-3	TRBJ1-1	CASSLDRTVNTEAFF	TGTGCCAGCAGCTTAGATAGGACAGTGAACACTGAAGCTTTCTTT
-	-	TRBV10-3	TRBJ2-3	CAIRDEMKDTEYF	TGTGCCATCAGGGACGAGATGAAAGATACGGAGTATTTT
-	-	TRBV7-2	TRBJ2-1	CASSLQRSGDTQDQFF	TGTGCCAGCAGCTTACAAAGAAGTGGGGATACGCAGGATCAGTTCTTC
-	-	TRBV7-2	TRBJ2-1	CASSYRQNPEQFF	TGTGCCAGCAGCTACAGACAGAACCCTGAGCAGTTCTTC
TRBD1	-	TRBV7-8	TRBJ2-3	CASSAGTGQGTKQYF	TGTGCCAGCAGCGCGGGGACAGGTCAAGGTACTAAGCAGTATTTT